What follows are 14 T cell receptor beta chains derived from one specimen sequenced in a study of blood T cell repertoires in COVID-19. Measured with immunoSEQ multiplex PCR; TCRdb has only the in-frame clones, and not every one. The sample records just over 300,000 clones, roughly 86% being singletons. Input material: peripheral blood. These receptors were taken from a woman in her 30s with COVID-19, enrolled during active disease.

The rearrangement joins TRBV3-1 (or the pseudogene TRBV3-2) to TRBJ2-2; 7 bases fit TRBD2. Germline CDR1 reads LGHDT; CDR2 reads YNNKEL (reference sequence). The ends lost 6 bases at V and 0 bases at J; junction bases unmatched: 4. This CDR3 region has 15 residues. The CDR3, as DNA: TGTGCCAGCAGTCGCGGGGGTACGAACACCGGGGAGCTGTTTTTT. Translation gives CASSRGGTNTGELFF.

The chain carries TRBV11-2 and TRBJ2-1; 9 bases map to TRBD2. Germline V gives CDR1 SGHAT, CDR2 FQNNGV. V was pared by 2 bases and J by 3 bases, with 5 bases of the junction left unmatched. This CDR3 has 16 amino acids. This CDR3 is CASSLLAGSNYNEQFF. As DNA, the CDR3 is TGTGCCAGCAGCTTACTAGCGGGATCCAACTACAATGAGCAGTTCTTC.

This clone was recorded once. The gene calls are TRBV5-6 and TRBJ2-1, with TRBD2 as a possible D gene (7 bases). The germline V and J ends were trimmed by 3 bases and 0 bases, with 22 bases remaining between them. The CDR3 is 19 amino acids. Germline V gene data show CDR1 as SGHDT and CDR2 as YYEEEE. CDR3 loop: CASSSSPRGPYSSYNEQFF. The CDR3 DNA is TGTGCCAGCAGCTCCTCCCCGCGGGGGCCCTACAGCTCCTACAATGAGCAGTTCTTC.

Only one count was recorded for this clone. The gene calls are TRBV10-3 and TRBJ2-7, with 7 bases aligning to TRBD1. Germline V lookup: CDR1 ENHRY, CDR2 SYGVKD. V lost 1 base and J lost 2; bases outside the gene matches: 8. CDR3 size: 16 residues. The CDR3 region has the DNA TGTGCCATCAGTGAGTTGTGGACAGGCTCTGCCTACGAGCAGTACTTC. As protein: CAISELWTGSAYEQYF.

The chain carries TRBV12-3 or TRBV12-4 and TRBJ1-1; D uncertain. The V end lost 5 bases, the J end lost 3 bases, and 10 bases lay between the germline ends. The CDR3 covers 13 residues. CDR3 in amino acids: CASSPQVDTEAFF. The CDR3 DNA reads TGTGCCAGCAGTCCTCAGGTGGACACTGAAGCTTTCTTT.

The sample holds a few counts of this clone. V usage is TRBV7-2 and J usage is TRBJ1-2; 7 positions agree with TRBD1. V was clipped by 5 bases and J by 8 bases; unmatched bases: 8. Germline V lookup: CDR1 SGHTA, CDR2 FQGNSA. CDR3 size: 13 residues. The chain's CDR3 is CASSIDRDGGYTF. CDR3 coding DNA: TGTGCCAGCAGCATCGACAGGGACGGAGGCTACACCTTC.

The V and J genes are TRBV3-1 (or the pseudogene TRBV3-2) and TRBJ2-2; 8 bases agree with TRBD2. The CDR3 spans 15 residues. CDR1 is LGHDT, CDR2 YNNKEL, per germline (reference sequence). The junction had 5 bases not matched to a gene; V was cut back by 3 bases and J by 5 bases. This chain's CDR3 is CASSHLPGGTGELFF. CDR3 DNA sequence: TGTGCCAGCAGCCACCTTCCGGGGGGGACCGGGGAGCTGTTTTTT.

V usage is TRBV7-2 and J usage is TRBJ2-5, with 8 bases matching TRBD2. CDR1 and CDR2 (germline): SGHTA, FQGNSA. The CDR3 contains 18 residues. V dropped 5 bases and J dropped 2; count of bases not matched to a gene: 16. The CDR3 region has the DNA TGTGCCAGCAGCCCCCCGAGCGGGGGCGGGTATATGCAAGAGACCCAGTACTTC. It specifies CASSPPSGGGYMQETQYF.

With respect to this clone: Other DNA variants within this sample encode the same CDR3. The rearrangement joins TRBV7-2 to TRBJ2-5; TRBD1 is a possible D gene (6 bases). The CDR3 is made up of 14 amino acids. Per germline, CDR1 SGHTA and CDR2 FQGNSA. Deletions cut 0 bases from V and 2 bases from J, with 7 bases between. For the CDR3, the DNA is TGTGCCAGCAGCTTAGCGGGGGCACAAGAGACCCAGTACTTC. Its protein is CASSLAGAQETQYF.

V and J are TRBV7-8 and TRBJ1-4; D gene uncertain. The V end was cut by 5 bases, the J end by 6 bases, with 16 bases between. Germline CDR1 reads SGHVS; CDR2 reads FQNEAQ. The CDR3 runs to 15 residues. CDR3 nucleotide sequence: TGTGCCAGCAGCCTAATAAGTGGGCCCCATGAAAAACTGTTTTTT. It codes for CASSLISGPHEKLFF.

The V gene is TRBV5-4, the J gene TRBJ2-2, with 7 bases that match TRBD1. V was clipped by 5 bases and J by 6 bases; unmatched bases: 10. This CDR3 has 15 amino acids. In germline, CDR1 is SGHNT, CDR2 YYREEE (reference sequence). The CDR3 DNA is TGTGCCAGCAGATCGCAGGGGACAGTCCCCGGGGAGCTGTTTTTT. Translated: CASRSQGTVPGELFF.

A word on this clone: The junction departs from the called germline gene at one end, perhaps through a read error. V usage is TRBV7-7 and J usage is TRBJ1-1, with D unresolved. The CDR3 length is 13 residues. Germline V CDR1 and CDR2: SSHAT, FNYEAQ (reference sequence). The CDR3 spells CASSPIENTEAFF. CDR3 bases: TGTGCTAGCAGCCCGATAGAGAACACTGAAGCTTTCTTT.

This clone was detected only once. The CDR3 DNA follows: TGTGCCAGCAGTTATCTCTTAGGGGGCAACACTGAAGCTTTCTTT. Translation gives CASSYLLGGNTEAFF. The V and J genes are TRBV6-5 and TRBJ1-1, with 7 bases lining up with TRBD1. Germline V gives CDR1 MNHEY, CDR2 SVGAGI. With V trimmed by 3 bases and J by 2 bases, 6 bases remained unmatched. CDR3 size: 15 residues.

The chain combines TRBV5-4 with TRBJ2-5, with D possibly matching TRBD1 (6 bases). The V gene's germline CDR1 is SGHNT and CDR2 YYREEE (reference sequence). Trimming shortened V by 3 bases and J by 7 bases, and 10 bases separated the two germline ends. CDR3 length: 12 amino acids. Written as DNA, the CDR3 is TGTGCCAGCAGCTCCCTAGGGGGGACCCAGTACTTC. Its protein is CASSSLGGTQYF.